Shown below are 22 T cell receptor beta chains from a single sample sequenced in a study of shared clonotypes between healthy human individuals (dated by TCRdb to the early 2020s). Libraries came from the immunoSEQ multiplex PCR assay. Drawn from immuneACCESS, this table holds only the in-frame rearrangements with V and J called that TCRdb kept. Clones are partly lost; checked studies trace under half to an unresolved V gene and leave the rest unexplained. For this sample there are some 1 million clones; under 80% appear just once. Of the sample, 1.4% to 1.5% is held by the ten largest clones. The sequencing input was memory CD4+ T cells sorted from blood. Sample cell subset or site, as interpreted from the label and publication: CD45RA-negative fraction. Source of these receptors: a man in his late teens or twenties in good health.

The chain combines TRBV7-2 with TRBJ2-7; D is possibly TRBD1 (5 bases). The CDR3 is made up of 13 amino acids. V dropped 11 bases and J dropped 3 bases, with 17 bases sitting between them. The germline gives CDR1 SGHTA, CDR2 FQGNSA. The chain's CDR3 is CAPYCREDYEQYF. The DNA of the CDR3 is TGTGCCCCCTACTGCAGGGAAGACTACGAGCAGTACTTC.

The chain uses TRBV27 and TRBJ1-6; a weak D match, TRBD1 (5 bases). Trimming shortened V by 6 bases and J by 5 bases, and 14 bases separated the two germline ends. This CDR3 comprises 15 residues. Germline V gene sequence: CDR1 MNHEY, CDR2 SMNVEV (reference sequence). The CDR3 DNA sequence: TGTGCCAGCAGGAGCGGGACCGCTGATAATTCACCCCTCCACTTT. This sequence encodes CASRSGTADNSPLHF.

The table lists this clone with a count of one. Other nucleotide sequences from this sample produce the same CDR3. The chain joins TRBV5-1 to TRBJ1-5; no clear D. The V gene's germline CDR1 is SGHRS and CDR2 YFSETQ. V was shortened by 0 bases and J by 6 bases, with 10 bases between the two germline ends. This CDR3 has 14 residues. The CDR3 sequence: CASSLGGSGQPQHF. CDR3 nucleotide sequence: TGCGCCAGCAGCTTGGGTGGATCTGGTCAGCCCCAGCATTTT.

The gene calls are TRBV28 and TRBJ1-2; 7 bases map to TRBD1. This CDR3 has 13 residues. Trimming removed 6 bases from V and 7 bases from J; junction bases left unmatched: 8. Germline V CDR1 and CDR2: MDHEN, SYDVKM. CDR3 in DNA: TGTGCCAGCAGCCCTTTAACAGGGGTTGGCTACACCTTC. It yields the protein CASSPLTGVGYTF.

This chain links TRBV19 with TRBJ1-3; D unclear. CDR1 and CDR2 (germline): LNHDA, SQIVND (reference sequence). The V end lost 3 bases, the J end lost 0 bases, and 12 bases lay between the germline ends. The CDR3 length is 16 residues. The CDR3 sequence: CASSMNSLTSGNTIYF. The CDR3 nucleotides read TGTGCCAGTAGTATGAACAGCTTGACCTCTGGAAACACCATATATTTT.

The gene calls are TRBV27 and TRBJ2-7, with 9 bases lining up with TRBD1. The CDR3 has 14 amino acids. CDR1 and CDR2 (germline): MNHEY, SMNVEV (reference sequence). Trimming at V came to 3 bases and at J to 2 bases, leaving 2 bases not matched to a gene. In DNA form, the CDR3 reads TGTGCCAGCAGTTTCGGGACAGGGCCCTACGAGCAGTACTTC. As protein: CASSFGTGPYEQYF.

Details on this clone: Since a much larger clone is just one base distant, this may be a read error. Other DNA sequences in the sample encode the same CDR3. The V and J genes are TRBV19 and TRBJ1-1; 8 nucleotides align to TRBD1. This CDR3 is built from 13 residues. Unmatched junction bases numbered 1, after V lost 5 bases and J lost 2 bases. Per the germline V gene, CDR1 is LNHDA and CDR2 is SQIVND (reference sequence). CDR3 region: CASSDRGNTEAFF. DNA for the CDR3: TGTGCCAGTAGTGACAGGGGAAACACTGAAGCTTTCTTT. The full variable domain, with the rest looked up from reference TRBV19 and TRBJ1-1, is DGGITQSPKYLFRKEGQNVTLSCEQNLNHDAMYWYRQDPGQGLRLIYYSQIVNDFQKGDIAEGYSVSREKKESFPLTVTSAQKNPTAFYLCASSDRGNTEAFFGQGTRLTVV.

This chain joins TRBV4-3 and TRBJ2-3; D gene unclear. Germline CDR1 reads LGHNA; CDR2 reads YSLEER. The CDR3 spans 15 residues. V was pared by 0 bases and J by 2 bases, with 9 bases between. The CDR3 bases are TGCGCCAGCAGCCAAGATTACCGGTCCACAGATACGCAGTATTTT. Its translation is CASSQDYRSTDTQYF.

This clone was recorded a few times. The chain uses TRBV29-1 and TRBJ2-7, with D possibly TRBD1 on 6 matching bases. The CDR3 sequence is 14 residues long. V was cut by 0 bases and J by 2 bases, with 11 bases left in between. The germline V gene encodes CDR1 SQVTM and CDR2 ANQGSEA. The CDR3 region is CSVEDLRGTYEQYF. For the CDR3, the DNA is TGCAGCGTTGAAGATCTCAGGGGCACCTACGAGCAGTACTTC.

This clone was picked up one time. The sample has other DNA sequences that encode this CDR3 too. The gene calls are TRBV7-9 and TRBJ2-7; D perhaps matches TRBD1 (6 bases). Germline values: CDR1 SEHNR, CDR2 FQNEAQ (reference sequence). V lost 3 bases to trimming and J lost 1 base, with 7 bases between them. This CDR3 has 13 residues. This CDR3 is CASSFRGSYEQYF. The DNA of the CDR3 is TGTGCCAGCAGCTTCAGGGGTTCCTACGAGCAGTACTTC.

The chain employs TRBV9 and TRBJ2-2; D is undetermined. Germline CDR1 and CDR2: SGDLS and YYNGEE. V shed 3 bases and J shed 0 bases, with 6 bases lying between them. The CDR3 is 14 amino acids. The CDR3: CASSGRTNTGELFF. CDR3 DNA sequence: TGTGCCAGCAGCGGACGGACGAACACCGGGGAGCTGTTTTTT.

This chain connects TRBV7-6 to TRBJ2-1; TRBD1 or TRBD2 may be the D gene (6 bases each). Germline lookup yields CDR1 SGHVS and CDR2 FNYEAQ. The CDR3 is 16 residues long. V was trimmed by 5 bases and J by 7 bases, leaving 21 bases between them. CDR3 DNA sequence: TGTGCCAGCAGCCTCCAACCGGGGGCACTGGGGAATGAGCAGTTCTTC. Its translation: CASSLQPGALGNEQFF.

This clone was found many times. The CDR3 region has the DNA TGTGCCAGCAGCGCCACAGACCCAGGGAATGAGCAGTTCTTC. Its protein is CASSATDPGNEQFF. This rearrangement joins TRBV9 to TRBJ2-1, with D possibly matching TRBD1 (5 bases). Germline CDR1 is SGDLS and CDR2 is YYNGEE. This CDR3 region has 14 residues. Between the trimmed V and J ends, which lost 3 bases and 7 bases, there was a span of 14 bases.

This clone has only one observation. This chain uses TRBV5-1 with TRBJ1-3, with D possibly being TRBD1 (6 bases). Trimming pared 3 bases from V and 1 base from J, leaving 11 bases between. The CDR3 runs 15 residues. The V gene's germline CDR1 is SGHRS and CDR2 YFSETQ. The CDR3 nucleotides are TGCGCCAGCAGCTCACAGGGAGATTCTGGAAACACCATATATTTT. It codes for CASSSQGDSGNTIYF. Using reference TRBV5-1 and TRBJ1-3 for the parts outside the CDR3, the full variable domain is KAGVTQTPRYLIKTRGQQVTLSCSPISGHRSVSWYQQTPGQGLQFLFEYFSETQRNKGNFPGRFSGRQFSNSRSEMNVSTLELGDSALYLCASSSQGDSGNTIYFGEGSWLTVV.

The chain is built from TRBV7-9 and TRBJ1-1; D is perhaps TRBD1 (5 bases). CDR3 length: 15 amino acids. Between the trimmed V and J ends, which lost 5 bases and 3 bases, there was a span of 16 bases. Germline lookup yields CDR1 SEHNR and CDR2 FQNEAQ (reference sequence). For the CDR3, the DNA is TGTGCCAGCAGCCGACCGATACTACAGGACACTGAAGCTTTCTTT. It codes for CASSRPILQDTEAFF.

V usage is TRBV19 and J usage is TRBJ1-5; TRBD1 aligns across 9 bases. Germline V gives CDR1 LNHDA, CDR2 SQIVND (reference sequence). The CDR3 has 18 residues. Trimming took 5 bases from V and 7 from J; bases not matched to a gene: 18. In DNA form, the CDR3 reads TGTGCCAGTAGTGCAGGACAGGGGACGAGGGGAGGCGGACAGCCCCAGCATTTT. It is translated as CASSAGQGTRGGGQPQHF.

The chain recombines TRBV5-1 with TRBJ1-4; a possible D gene is TRBD1 (5 bases). Trimming removed 1 base at V and 2 bases at J, with 9 bases between. The CDR3 length is 15 residues. Per the germline V gene, CDR1 is SGHRS and CDR2 is YFSETQ. CDR3 nucleotide sequence: TGCGCCAGCAGCTTGCCGGGACCCACTAATGAAAAACTGTTTTTT. It yields the protein CASSLPGPTNEKLFF.

This clone was counted between two and nine times. The CDR3 DNA sequence: TGTGCCAGCTCACCAGGGGGCATGAACACTGAAGCTTTCTTT. Translated, it gives CASSPGGMNTEAFF. V usage is TRBV18 and J usage is TRBJ1-1; D may be TRBD1 (6 bases). Germline V lookup: CDR1 KGHSH, CDR2 LQKENI. This CDR3 region has 14 residues. V was cut by 2 bases and J by 0 bases, with 7 bases left in between.

This clone is a singleton in its sample. CDR3 in amino acids: CASSPFVSSGGAPEQYF. In DNA, the CDR3 is TGTGCCAGCAGCCCCTTCGTGTCTAGCGGGGGGGCCCCCGAGCAGTACTTC. The genes are TRBV7-2 and TRBJ2-7; 12 nucleotides align to TRBD2. The junction had 14 bases not matched to a gene; V was cut back by 5 bases and J by 6 bases. This CDR3 is 17 amino acids long. Germline loops: CDR1 SGHTA, CDR2 FQGNSA.

Regarding this clone: Other DNA sequences in this specimen translate into the identical CDR3. The chain employs TRBV5-4 and TRBJ2-7, with D possibly matching TRBD2 (6 bases). The CDR3 sequence is 13 residues long. Trimming removed 0 bases at V and 4 bases at J, with 8 bases between. From germline, CDR1 is SGHNT and CDR2 YYREEE (reference sequence). The CDR3 sequence: CASSLAGRYEQYF. For the CDR3, the DNA is TGTGCCAGCAGCTTGGCGGGGAGGTACGAGCAGTACTTC. The variable domain in full, with the rest retrieved from reference TRBV5-4 and TRBJ2-7, is ETGVTQSPTHLIKTRGQQVTLRCSSQSGHNTVSWYQQALGQGPQFIFQYYREEENGRGNFPPRFSGLQFPNYSSELNVNALELDDSALYLCASSLAGRYEQYFGPGTRLTVT.

The chain combines TRBV5-1 with TRBJ1-6; unclear D gene. The CDR3 loop spans 15 amino acids. Germline V gene lookup returns CDR1 SGHRS and CDR2 YFSETQ. Trimming pared 0 bases from V and 3 bases from J, leaving 7 bases between. The chain's CDR3 is CASSLGLFYNSPLHF. For the CDR3, the DNA is TGCGCCAGCAGCTTGGGACTGTTCTATAATTCACCCCTCCACTTT.

V gene TRBV6-5 combines with J gene TRBJ2-7, with 11 positions matching TRBD2. J gave up 7 bases and V 4 bases, and 9 bases lay outside the gene matches. Looked up from germline, CDR1 is MNHEY and CDR2 is SVGAGI. This CDR3 is built from 15 residues. CDR3 in DNA: TGTGCCAGCAGTTTAGTAGCGGGAGGGCCTGGTGAGCAGTACTTC. Residues: CASSLVAGGPGEQYF.